The sample holds a few counts of the clone carrying this T cell receptor (beta chain). What it binds is unknown. CDR3 length: 13 residues. The germline CDR1 and CDR2 sequences are GTSNPN and SVGIG (reference sequence). V lost 2 bases and J 7 bases, leaving 14 bases between the germline ends. The data were obtained in a study of blood T cells in healthy people across ages. Study conclusions and caveats: Because donor CMV status was unknown, expanded clonotype changes were possibly confounded.

With a J-beta primer mix and a sample-barcoded 5' primer, a second PCR ran roughly 6 to 11 cycles. TCRdb re-derived calls from the 5' RACE reads in MiXCR, one entry per CDR3 protein. The top ten clones hold 7.7% of a sample with 1.5 million to 2 million distinct CDR3 sequences, approximately 28% of them seen once. The specimen sequenced was blood. The chain links TRBV30 to TRBJ1-2, with D possibly TRBD1 on 5 matching bases. The receptor comes from a woman in her 30s in good health. This chain's CDR3 is CAWSLAGDAGYTF. CDR3 DNA: TGTGCCTGGAGTCTCGCGGGGGATGCTGGCTACACCTTC.